Listed below are T cell receptor beta chains from one sample, sequenced in a study of blood T cell repertoires in COVID-19. Assay: immunoSEQ multiplex PCR; the TCRdb copy retains only in-frame clones and omits some. The table shows under 200,000 clones, with over 75% occurring only once. The specimen sequenced was PBMCs or T cells enriched from blood (not recorded which). All receptors derive from a woman aged 18 to 35 who had recovered from COVID-19. Each CDR3 is given with its conserved first and last residue. The D gene is left open where the match is weak. Clone size is given for some rows only: seen once, a few or many times, or a class if the clone is expanded.

V gene: TRBV6-5; clone size: -; J gene: TRBJ2-7; D gene: TRBD2; CDR3 DNA: TGTGCCAGCACCCGGGGCGGGGGCTACGAGCAGTACTTC; CDR3 protein: CASTRGGGYEQYF
V gene: TRBV9; clone size: -; J gene: TRBJ2-1; D gene: -; CDR3 DNA: TGTGCCAGCGGGGGCGGGAGCTCCTACAATGAGCAGTTCTTC; CDR3 protein: CASGGGSSYNEQFF
V gene: TRBV28; clone size: -; J gene: TRBJ2-7; D gene: TRBD2; CDR3 DNA: TGTGCCAGCAGGCCGGAACTAGCGGGAATCGAGCAGTACTTC; CDR3 protein: CASRPELAGIEQYF
V gene: TRBV7-9; clone size: -; J gene: TRBJ2-2; D gene: TRBD1; CDR3 DNA: TGTGCCAGCAGCTTTCTACAGGGGGCGAACGGGGAGCTGTTTTTT; CDR3 protein: CASSFLQGANGELFF
V gene: TRBV6-2/TRBV6-3; clone size: -; J gene: TRBJ2-1; D gene: -; CDR3 DNA: TGTGCCAGCAGTCGACCGGCGCGGAATGAGCAGTTCTTC; CDR3 protein: CASSRPARNEQFF
V gene: TRBV3-1/TRBV3-2; clone size: -; J gene: TRBJ2-5; D gene: -; CDR3 DNA: TGTGCCAGCAGCCAAGACGCGGTGACCCAGTACTTC; CDR3 protein: CASSQDAVTQYF
V gene: TRBV27; clone size: -; J gene: TRBJ1-2; D gene: -; CDR3 DNA: TGTGCCAGCAGTTTAAGGTTCGGAGGCATAGGCGGCTACACCTTC; CDR3 protein: CASSLRFGGIGGYTF
V gene: TRBV4-3; clone size: -; J gene: TRBJ2-4; D gene: TRBD2; CDR3 DNA: TGCGCCAGCAGCCAAGACGCAGGGAGGGATTCCAAAAACATTCAGTACTTC; CDR3 protein: CASSQDAGRDSKNIQYF
V gene: TRBV10-3; clone size: -; J gene: TRBJ1-4; D gene: -; CDR3 DNA: TGTGCCATACGGGAGGCAACTAATGAAAAACTGTTTTTT; CDR3 protein: CAIREATNEKLFF
V gene: TRBV3-1/TRBV3-2; clone size: once; J gene: TRBJ1-1; D gene: TRBD1; CDR3 DNA: TGTGCCAGCAGCCACGGGACAGGGATCACTGAAGCTTTCTTT; CDR3 protein: CASSHGTGITEAFF
V gene: TRBV27; clone size: -; J gene: TRBJ2-7; D gene: -; CDR3 DNA: TGTGCCAGCAGTGGGGGATGGGGACACAACTCCTACGAGCAGTACTTC; CDR3 protein: CASSGGWGHNSYEQYF
V gene: TRBV6-2/TRBV6-3; clone size: -; J gene: TRBJ2-7; D gene: TRBD2; CDR3 DNA: TGTGCCAGCAGCCCACTAGGACTAGCGGGAGTCTACTACGAGCAGTACTTC; CDR3 protein: CASSPLGLAGVYYEQYF